These T cell receptor beta chains were read from a single sample in a study of blood T cells in healthy people across ages. TCRdb fed the 5' RACE reads into MiXCR, producing one record per CDR3 protein. The sample includes roughly 800,000 distinct CDR3 sequences, 20% to 30% of them seen just once. These sequences were also reported in another study, on T cells of mothers and their children.

The specimen was blood. These receptors came from a boy younger than 18 in good health. CDR3s include the opening cysteine and the closing phenylalanine or tryptophan. A D gene is named only where the DNA matches it firmly. Some rows have no size entry. The others give once, few or many, or a class for an expanded clone.

v_gene: TRBV12-3/TRBV12-4; j_gene: TRBJ1-1; d_gene: -; abundance: -; CDR3aa: CASSPPAGHTEAFF; CDR3nt: TGTGCCAGCAGCCCCCCCGCAGGCCACACTGAAGCTTTCTTT
v_gene: TRBV20-1; j_gene: TRBJ2-2; d_gene: TRBD2; abundance: -; CDR3aa: CSGRTSNTGELFF; CDR3nt: TGCAGTGGGCGGACTAGTAACACCGGGGAGCTGTTTTTT
v_gene: TRBV29-1; j_gene: TRBJ2-3; d_gene: TRBD2; abundance: few; CDR3aa: CSVEARRLAKSDTQYF; CDR3nt: TGCAGCGTTGAAGCCCGAAGACTAGCGAAGTCCGATACGCAGTATTTT
v_gene: TRBV3-1; j_gene: TRBJ2-5; d_gene: TRBD2; abundance: -; CDR3aa: CASSDAGTSGGETQYF; CDR3nt: TGTGCCAGCAGCGATGCCGGGACTAGCGGGGGAGAGACCCAGTACTTC
v_gene: TRBV10-1; j_gene: TRBJ2-3; d_gene: -; abundance: -; CDR3aa: CASSGSPYSGDQGDTQCF; CDR3nt: TGCGCCAGCAGTGGGTCCCCCTATAGCGGGGATCAGGGGGATACGCAGTGTTTT
v_gene: TRBV6-2/TRBV6-3; j_gene: TRBJ2-5; d_gene: -; abundance: few; CDR3aa: CASSRRPQGETQYF; CDR3nt: TGTGCCAGCAGTAGGCGACCTCAAGGGGAGACCCAGTACTTC
v_gene: TRBV4-2; j_gene: TRBJ2-5; d_gene: -; abundance: -; CDR3aa: CASSQRGGAEEETQYF; CDR3nt: TGTGCCAGCAGCCAAAGGGGGGGTGCCGAGGAGGAGACCCAGTACTTC
v_gene: TRBV4-1; j_gene: TRBJ2-7; d_gene: TRBD2; abundance: few; CDR3aa: CASSQGPLAGLYEQYF; CDR3nt: TGCGCCAGCAGCCAAGGTCCTCTAGCGGGCCTATACGAGCAGTACTTC
v_gene: TRBV9; j_gene: TRBJ2-1; d_gene: TRBD1; abundance: few; CDR3aa: CASSIGQGAYNEQFF; CDR3nt: TGTGCCAGCAGCATTGGACAGGGGGCCTACAATGAGCAGTTCTTC
v_gene: TRBV6-2/TRBV6-3; j_gene: TRBJ2-1; d_gene: -; abundance: few; CDR3aa: CASSSAEGAGYNEQFF; CDR3nt: TGTGCCAGCAGCTCCGCGGAGGGGGCTGGCTACAATGAGCAGTTCTTC